The T cell receptor beta chain under discussion was sequenced for a study of blood T cell repertoires in COVID-19. The overall study: Sources were T cells, B-cell-depleted T cells, or PBMCs; the material itself was cDNA or gDNA.

Germline CDR1 is MNHNS and CDR2 is SASEGT. This CDR3 is built from 14 residues. Losses at the gene ends were 3 bases for V and 7 bases for J; bases not matched to a gene: 6. Original processing notes: Estimation of nucleated cell counts relied on the amplification of reference gene primers. Sequencing was performed with immunoSEQ multiplex PCR; in TCRdb, only in-frame clones are kept and a portion is missing. V, J and clone size derive from that table, while D and trimming were established from the DNA sequence. The data show 350,000 to 500,000 clones, with roughly 88% seen just once and less than 1.5% held by the top ten.

This chain links TRBV6-1 with TRBJ2-5; 9 bases line up with TRBD2. The receptor was derived from a woman under 30 who had been exposed to COVID-19. Material: PBMCs or T cells enriched from blood (not recorded which). Here the CDR3 reads CASSELAGRGTQYF. The CDR3, as DNA: TGTGCCAGCAGTGAGCTAGCGGGGCGGGGGACCCAGTACTTC.